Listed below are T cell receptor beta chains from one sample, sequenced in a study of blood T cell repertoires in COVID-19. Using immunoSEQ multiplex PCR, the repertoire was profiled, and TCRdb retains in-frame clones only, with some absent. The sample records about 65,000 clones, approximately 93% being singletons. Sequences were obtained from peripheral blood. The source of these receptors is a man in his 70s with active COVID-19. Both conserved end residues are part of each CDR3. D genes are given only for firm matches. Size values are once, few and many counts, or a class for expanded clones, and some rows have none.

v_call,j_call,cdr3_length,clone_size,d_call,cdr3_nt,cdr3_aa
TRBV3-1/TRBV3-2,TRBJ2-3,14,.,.,TGTGCCAGCAGCCGCCTCGCGGGCACAGATACGCAGTATTTT,CASSRLAGTDTQYF
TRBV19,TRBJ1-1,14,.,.,TGTGCCAGTAGTATCATCCCAAGGAGCACTGAAGCTTTCTTT,CASSIIPRSTEAFF
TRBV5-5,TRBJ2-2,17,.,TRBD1,TGTGCCAGCAGCTTGGAACCACAGGGGGCGAACACCGGGGAGCTGTTTTTT,CASSLEPQGANTGELFF
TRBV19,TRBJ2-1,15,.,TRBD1,TGTGCCAGTAGTATAGGGACAGGTAACTACAATGAGCAGTTCTTC,CASSIGTGNYNEQFF
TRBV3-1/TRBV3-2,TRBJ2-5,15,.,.,TGTGCCAGCAGCCAAGAAGCACTAGCTAAAGAGACCCAGTACTTC,CASSQEALAKETQYF
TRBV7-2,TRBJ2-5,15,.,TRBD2,TGTGCCAGCAGCTCCGGGGGGGGAGGCGCAGGGACCCAGTACTTC,CASSSGGGGAGTQYF
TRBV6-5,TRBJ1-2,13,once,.,TGTGCCAGCAGTTTTGGAGGGGCGCGTGGCTACACCTTC,CASSFGGARGYTF
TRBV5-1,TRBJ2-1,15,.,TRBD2,TGCGCCAGCAGGCTCAGCGGGGGGGCAAACAATGAGCAGTTCTTC,CASRLSGGANNEQFF
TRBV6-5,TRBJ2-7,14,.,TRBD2,TGTGCCAGCAGACGACTAGCGGGGGCCTACGAGCAGTACTTC,CASRRLAGAYEQYF
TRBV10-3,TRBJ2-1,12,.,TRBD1,TGTGCCACCGGGACAGGGGACAATGAGCAGTTCTTC,CATGTGDNEQFF
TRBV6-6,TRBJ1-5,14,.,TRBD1,TGTGCCAGCAGGCGGACAGGGGTCAATCAGCCCCAGCATTTT,CASRRTGVNQPQHF
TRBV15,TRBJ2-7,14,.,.,TGTGCCACCAGCAGAGATCGACTAGCCTACGAGCAGTACTTC,CATSRDRLAYEQYF
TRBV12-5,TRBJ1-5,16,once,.,TGTGCTAGTGGCCCAACTCCGACAGGCCTCCTGCAGCCCCAGCATTTT,CASGPTPTGLLQPQHF
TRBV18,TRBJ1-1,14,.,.,TGTGCCAGCTCACCACTGTCGGGGGGAACTGAAGCTTTCTTT,CASSPLSGGTEAFF